This record concerns one T cell receptor beta chain sequence. Its cognate antigen is unknown. The data were obtained in a study of blood T cells in healthy people across ages. The CDR3 has 16 amino acids. The trim removed 1 base at V and 3 bases at J, leaving 9 bases unmatched. CDR1 DFQATT and CDR2 SNEGSKA come from the germline V gene (reference sequence). General study points: Estimates based on one million T cells were treated as lower bounds. Whereas aged donors had fewer naive CD4+ cells, long-lived donors had more of them and higher diversity.

PCR was performed a second time for about 6 to 12 cycles using a sample-barcoded 5' primer and a J-beta primer mix. TCRdb re-analysed the 5' RACE reads in MiXCR, keeping a single row per CDR3 protein. The sample lists roughly 730,000 distinct CDR3 sequences, just over 55% occurring once. V and J are TRBV20-1 and TRBJ2-7, with 10 bases fitting TRBD1. Sequencing was done on a sample of blood. This sequence was found in a man aged 35 to 55 in good health. As DNA, the CDR3 is TGCAGTGCTAGAGTAATGGGACAGGGGAGAAACTACGAGCAGTACTTC. Protein sequence: CSARVMGQGRNYEQYF.